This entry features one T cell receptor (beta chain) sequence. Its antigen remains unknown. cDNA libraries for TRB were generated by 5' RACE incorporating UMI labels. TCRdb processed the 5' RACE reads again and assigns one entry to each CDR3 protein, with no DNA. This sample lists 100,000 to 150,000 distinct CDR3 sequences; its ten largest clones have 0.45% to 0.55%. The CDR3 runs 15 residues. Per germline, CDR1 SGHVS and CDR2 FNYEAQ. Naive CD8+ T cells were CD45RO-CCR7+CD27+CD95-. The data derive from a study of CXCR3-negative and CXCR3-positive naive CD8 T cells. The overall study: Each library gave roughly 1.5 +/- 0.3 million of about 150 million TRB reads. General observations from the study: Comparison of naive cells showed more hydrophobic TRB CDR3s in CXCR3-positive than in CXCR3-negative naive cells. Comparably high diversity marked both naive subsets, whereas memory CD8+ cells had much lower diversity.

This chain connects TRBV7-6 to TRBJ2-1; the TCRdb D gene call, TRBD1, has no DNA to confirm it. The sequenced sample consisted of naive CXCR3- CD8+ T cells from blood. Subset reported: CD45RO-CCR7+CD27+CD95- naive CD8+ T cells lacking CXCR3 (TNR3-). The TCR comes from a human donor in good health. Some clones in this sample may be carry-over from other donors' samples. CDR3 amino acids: CASSLFPGDYNEQFF.